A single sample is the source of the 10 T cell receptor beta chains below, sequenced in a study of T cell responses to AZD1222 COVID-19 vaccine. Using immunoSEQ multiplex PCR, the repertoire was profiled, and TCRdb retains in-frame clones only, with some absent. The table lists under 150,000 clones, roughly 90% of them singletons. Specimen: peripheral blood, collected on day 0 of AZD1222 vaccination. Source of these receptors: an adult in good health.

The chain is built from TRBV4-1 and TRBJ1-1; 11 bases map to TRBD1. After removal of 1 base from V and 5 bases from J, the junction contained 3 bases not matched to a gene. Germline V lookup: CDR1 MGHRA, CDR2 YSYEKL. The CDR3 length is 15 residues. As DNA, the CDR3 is TGCGCCAGCAGCCAAGGCGGGACAGGGGGGACTGAAGCTTTCTTT. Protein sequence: CASSQGGTGGTEAFF.

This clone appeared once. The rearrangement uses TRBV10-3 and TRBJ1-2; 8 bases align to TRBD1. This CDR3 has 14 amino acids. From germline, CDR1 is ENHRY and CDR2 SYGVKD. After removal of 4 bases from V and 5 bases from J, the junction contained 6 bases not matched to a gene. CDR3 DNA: TGTGCCATCAGTGGGACAGGGATTGGGTATGGCTACACCTTC. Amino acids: CAISGTGIGYGYTF.

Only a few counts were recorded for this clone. The CDR3 bases are TGTGCCAGCAGTGATGGACAGGTTCATCGGAAACTGTTTTTT. Residues: CASSDGQVHRKLFF. This sequence joins TRBV2 and TRBJ1-4, with 7 bases matching TRBD1. CDR3 length: 14 residues. The J segment lost 11 bases and the V segment lost 3 bases, leaving 9 bases of the junction unmatched. Germline V lookup: CDR1 SNHLY, CDR2 FYNNEI.

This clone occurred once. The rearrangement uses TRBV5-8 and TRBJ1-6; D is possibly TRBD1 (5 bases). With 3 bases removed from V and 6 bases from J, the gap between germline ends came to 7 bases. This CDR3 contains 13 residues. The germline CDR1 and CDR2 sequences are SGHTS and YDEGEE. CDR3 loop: CASSSQGNSPLHF. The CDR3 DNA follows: TGTGCCAGCAGCTCCCAGGGTAATTCACCCCTCCACTTT.

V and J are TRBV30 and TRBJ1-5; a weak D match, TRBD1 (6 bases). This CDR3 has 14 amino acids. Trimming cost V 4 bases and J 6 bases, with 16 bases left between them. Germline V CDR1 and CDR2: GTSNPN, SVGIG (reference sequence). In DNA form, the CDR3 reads TGTGCCTGGACCCATCGGGGGGGCGGTCAGCCCCAGCATTTT. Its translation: CAWTHRGGGQPQHF.

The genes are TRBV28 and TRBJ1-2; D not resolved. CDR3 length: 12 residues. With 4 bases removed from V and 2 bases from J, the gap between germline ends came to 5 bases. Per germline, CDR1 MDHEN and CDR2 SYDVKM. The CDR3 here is CASSSHNYGYTF. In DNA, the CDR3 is TGTGCCAGCAGTTCACACAACTATGGCTACACCTTC.

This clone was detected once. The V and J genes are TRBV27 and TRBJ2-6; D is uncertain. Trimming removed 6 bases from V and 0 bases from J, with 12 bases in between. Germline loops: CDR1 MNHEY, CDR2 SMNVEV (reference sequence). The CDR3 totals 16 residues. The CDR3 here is CASSTTFPSGANVLTF. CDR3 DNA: TGTGCCAGCAGCACCACATTCCCCTCTGGGGCCAACGTCCTGACTTTC. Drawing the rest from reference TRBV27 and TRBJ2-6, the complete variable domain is EAQVTQNPRYLITVTGKKLTVTCSQNMNHEYMSWYRQDPGLGLRQIYYSMNVEVTDKGDVPEGYKVSRKEKRNFPLILESPSPNQTSLYFCASSTTFPSGANVLTFGAGSRLTVL.

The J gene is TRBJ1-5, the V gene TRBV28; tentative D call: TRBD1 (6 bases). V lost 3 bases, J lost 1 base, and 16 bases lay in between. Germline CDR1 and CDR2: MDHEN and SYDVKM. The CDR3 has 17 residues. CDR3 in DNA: TGTGCCAGCAGTTTTTTAGGAACAGGGAGCAGCAATCAGCCCCAGCATTTT. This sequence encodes CASSFLGTGSSNQPQHF.

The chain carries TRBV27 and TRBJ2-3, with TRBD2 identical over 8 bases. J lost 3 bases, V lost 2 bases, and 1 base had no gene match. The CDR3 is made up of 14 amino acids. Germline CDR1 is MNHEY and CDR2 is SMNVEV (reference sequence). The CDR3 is CASSLLAGTDTQYF. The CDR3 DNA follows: TGTGCCAGCAGTTTACTAGCGGGTACAGATACGCAGTATTTT.

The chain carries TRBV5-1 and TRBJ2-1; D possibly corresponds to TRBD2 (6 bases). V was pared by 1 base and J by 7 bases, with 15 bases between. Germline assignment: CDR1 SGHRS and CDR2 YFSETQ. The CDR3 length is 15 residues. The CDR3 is CASSLYVTGVNEQFF. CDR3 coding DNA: TGCGCCAGCAGCTTGTACGTGACGGGAGTAAATGAGCAGTTCTTC. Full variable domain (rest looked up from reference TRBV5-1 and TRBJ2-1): KAGVTQTPRYLIKTRGQQVTLSCSPISGHRSVSWYQQTPGQGLQFLFEYFSETQRNKGNFPGRFSGRQFSNSRSEMNVSTLELGDSALYLCASSLYVTGVNEQFFGPGTRLTVL.